What follows are 17 T cell receptor beta chains derived from one specimen sequenced in a study of breast tumors, draining lymph nodes, adjacent tissues (dated by TCRdb to the mid-2010s). Lymph node samples were obtained from the axillary draining lymph nodes of breast cancer patients. The library was built by means of multiplex PCR. TCRdb lists the instrument as Illumina HiSeq 2000. TCRdb trimmed public reads at Q25 via fastp, called clones via MiXCR and kept in-frame beta chains. Records with the same CDR3 protein are collapsed into one entry carrying the most frequent genes and DNA. For this sample the table gives roughly 130,000 distinct CDR3 sequences, of which approximately 20% were detected only once. Jointly, the top ten make up 3.5% to 4.5% of the sample. Sequencing used axillary lymph node tissue. The origin of the receptors is a female donor with breast cancer. Some clones in this sample may be carry-over from other donors' samples.

A note on this clonotype: One junction end disagrees with the germline gene, perhaps due to a read error. This chain uses TRBV6-5 with TRBJ1-3, with D possibly being TRBD1 (5 bases). The CDR3 has 14 amino acids. Germline-derived CDR1 and CDR2 are MNHEY and SVGAGI. The CDR3 DNA reads as TGTGCCAGCAGCCTCAGGGAATCTGGAAACACCACATATTTT. It encodes CASSLRESGNTTYF.

There are many counts of this clonotype. This rearrangement joins TRBV20-1 to TRBJ1-3; possible D gene TRBD1, 5 bases. The V and J ends lost 0 bases and 0 bases respectively, with 15 bases between them. The CDR3 is made up of 17 amino acids. Germline V CDR1 and CDR2: DFQATT, SNEGSKA (reference sequence). The CDR3 DNA follows: TGCAGTGCTAGAGATTTGCAAGGACATGTCTCTGGAAACACCATATATTTT. This translates into CSARDLQGHVSGNTIYF.

This clonotype appeared many times. The rearrangement joins TRBV19 to TRBJ2-1; D might be TRBD1 (6 bases). The CDR3 is 13 residues long. Germline V gene data show CDR1 as LNHDA and CDR2 as SQIVND (reference sequence). Trimming took 1 base from V and 9 from J, leaving 10 bases between them. In nucleotides, the CDR3 is TGTGCCAGTAGTATAGGACAGGTCGCTGAGCAGTTCTTC. The encoded protein is CASSIGQVAEQFF.

This clonotype was counted at least ten times. At one of its ends the junction is not consistent with the germline gene, which may arise from a read error. The chain uses TRBV7-7 and TRBJ2-5; D may be TRBD1 (7 bases). The CDR3 runs to 15 residues. The V gene's germline CDR1 is SSHAT and CDR2 FNYEAQ (reference sequence). CDR3 amino acids: CASSLMSGGQETQYF. The CDR3 region has the DNA TGTGCTAGCAGCTTAATGTCAGGGGGGCAAGAGACCCAGTACTTC.

This clonotype was seen repeatedly, ten times or more. This chain connects TRBV25-1 to TRBJ2-1, with D possibly being TRBD1 or TRBD2 (6 bases each). The CDR3 extends over 21 amino acids. Trimming removed 5 bases at V and 0 bases at J, with 29 bases between. Germline V gives CDR1 MGHDK, CDR2 SYGVNS. Here the CDR3 reads CASSLTRDPRGRLSSYNEQFF. The CDR3, as DNA: TGTGCCAGCAGTCTTACTAGGGACCCTAGGGGGAGGTTAAGCTCCTACAATGAGCAGTTCTTC.

This clonotype showed up many times. The CDR3 protein is CASSEPLTGLSTF. The CDR3 bases are TGTGCCAGCAGTGAACCCCTGACAGGGTTGAGCACCTTC. The chain joins TRBV6-1 to TRBJ1-2, with 7 bases lining up with TRBD1. CDR1 is MNHNS, CDR2 SASEGT, per germline. This CDR3 is 13 amino acids long. V lost 2 bases and J lost 13; bases outside the gene matches: 10.

This clonotype occurred many times. The DNA of the CDR3 is TGCGCCAGCAGCCAAGGCGAAGGACCCTCCTACGAGCAGTACTTC. Residues: CASSQGEGPSYEQYF. The chain combines TRBV4-1 with TRBJ2-7; D is undetermined. V was pared by 1 base and J by 0 bases, with 10 bases between. This CDR3 is built from 15 residues. Germline V lookup: CDR1 MGHRA, CDR2 YSYEKL.

The table lists this clonotype with many counts. The germline gene is not matched at one end of the junction; a read error may be the cause. V is TRBV20-1 and J is TRBJ2-2; D is perhaps TRBD2 (6 bases). Germline V gives CDR1 DFQATT, CDR2 SNEGSKA (reference sequence). The CDR3 extends over 16 amino acids. This chain's CDR3 is CSARDAGKGNTGELFF. The CDR3 DNA reads TGCAGTGCTCGAGATGCGGGAAAGGGGAACACCGGGGAGCTGTTTTTT.

This clonotype has at least ten counts. The chain carries TRBV5-5 and TRBJ2-3; 7 bases agree with TRBD1. V lost 3 bases and J lost 0; bases outside the gene matches: 4. Germline V gene lookup returns CDR1 SGHKS and CDR2 YYEKEE (reference sequence). The CDR3 contains 15 residues. The CDR3 sequence is CASSSTGTSTDTQYF. The CDR3 DNA reads TGTGCCAGCAGCTCGACAGGGACGAGCACAGATACGCAGTATTTT.

This clonotype was observed a single time. The J gene is TRBJ2-6, the V gene TRBV18; D remains ambiguous. The CDR3 runs to 18 residues. V gave up 6 bases and J gave up 0 bases, with 18 bases separating them. Germline-derived CDR1 and CDR2 are KGHSH and LQKENI. CDR3 in DNA: TGTGCCAGCTCCTACTTCCTCCTACTGAGCTCTGGGGCCAACGTCCTGACTTTC. Protein product: CASSYFLLLSSGANVLTF.

The table lists this clonotype with a few counts. This rearrangement joins TRBV30 to TRBJ1-4, with a possible D match to TRBD1 (5 bases). Deletions cut 3 bases from V and 2 bases from J, with 13 bases between. CDR3 length equals 15 residues. Germline-derived CDR1 and CDR2 are GTSNPN and SVGIG (reference sequence). CDR3 sequence (DNA): TGTGCCTGGAGGCCCACAGGTGCGACTAATGAAAAACTGTTTTTT. Translation: CAWRPTGATNEKLFF.

This clonotype was counted many times. This chain joins TRBV20-1 and TRBJ2-7; 8 nucleotides match TRBD2. The CDR3 length is 14 residues. Germline loops: CDR1 DFQATT, CDR2 SNEGSKA (reference sequence). The V gene end was trimmed by 6 bases and the J gene end by 6 bases; junction bases not matched to a gene: 13. CDR3 DNA: TGCAGTGCCCCAATAGCGGGGCCGAGGGGCGAGCAGTACTTC. This codes for CSAPIAGPRGEQYF.

With respect to this clonotype: This could be a read error, since a much larger clone is one nucleotide away. The chain has TRBV19 and TRBJ2-1; D is perhaps TRBD2 (6 bases). CDR3 length equals 12 residues. V lost 6 bases and J lost 6, with 9 bases in between. Germline V gene data show CDR1 as LNHDA and CDR2 as SQIVND (reference sequence). CDR3: CASSTSTNEQFF. CDR3 in DNA: TGTGCCAGTAGCACTAGCACCAATGAGCAGTTCTTC.

The table lists this clonotype with many counts. The chain couples TRBV5-1 to TRBJ2-1; D perhaps matches TRBD2 (6 bases). CDR1 is SGHRS, CDR2 YFSETQ, per germline. CDR3 size: 16 residues. Trimming shortened V by 4 bases and J by 0 bases, and 14 bases separated the two germline ends. The CDR3 here is CASSPGGVNSYNEQFF. CDR3 nucleotides: TGCGCCAGCAGCCCGGGCGGGGTAAACTCCTACAATGAGCAGTTCTTC.

As for this clonotype: The conserved phenylalanine or tryptophan is not found at the CDR3 terminus, so this likely reflects a read error. Because the CDR3's place on the DNA is in doubt, the DNA is left out and the CDR3 is given as listed by TCRdb. V gene TRBV20-1 combines with J gene TRBJ2-7; whether TRBD2, the table's D call, matches the DNA was not checked. Germline CDR1 and CDR2: DFQATT and SNEGSKA (reference sequence). The CDR3 is 9 amino acids in total, end residues counted. This CDR3 reads CSAQTGLAG.

The chain has TRBV12-1 and TRBJ2-3; the table's D call, TRBD1, was not checked against the DNA. TRBV12-1 is given as a pseudogene. This CDR3 comprises 16 residues. The CDR3 coding sequence is TGTGCCAGCAGCTCTACCGGGACAGGGGGGGCAGATACGCAGTATTTT. It codes for CASSSTGTGGADTQYF.

This clonotype was counted many times. The chain carries TRBV7-3 and TRBJ2-7, with 7 bases aligning to TRBD2. Trimming took 4 bases from V and 1 from J; bases not matched to a gene: 7. Per germline, CDR1 SGHTA and CDR2 FQGTGA. This CDR3 contains 15 residues. CDR3 coding DNA: TGTGCCAGCAGCTCCCCACCAGCGGGATCCTACGAGCAGTACTTC. It codes for CASSSPPAGSYEQYF. Supplemented by reference TRBV7-3 and TRBJ2-7, the full variable domain reads GAGVSQTPSNKVTEKGKYVELRCDPISGHTALYWYRQSLGQGPEFLIYFQGTGAADDSGLPNDRFFAVRPEGSVSTLKIQRTERGDSAVYLCASSSPPAGSYEQYFGPGTRLTVT.